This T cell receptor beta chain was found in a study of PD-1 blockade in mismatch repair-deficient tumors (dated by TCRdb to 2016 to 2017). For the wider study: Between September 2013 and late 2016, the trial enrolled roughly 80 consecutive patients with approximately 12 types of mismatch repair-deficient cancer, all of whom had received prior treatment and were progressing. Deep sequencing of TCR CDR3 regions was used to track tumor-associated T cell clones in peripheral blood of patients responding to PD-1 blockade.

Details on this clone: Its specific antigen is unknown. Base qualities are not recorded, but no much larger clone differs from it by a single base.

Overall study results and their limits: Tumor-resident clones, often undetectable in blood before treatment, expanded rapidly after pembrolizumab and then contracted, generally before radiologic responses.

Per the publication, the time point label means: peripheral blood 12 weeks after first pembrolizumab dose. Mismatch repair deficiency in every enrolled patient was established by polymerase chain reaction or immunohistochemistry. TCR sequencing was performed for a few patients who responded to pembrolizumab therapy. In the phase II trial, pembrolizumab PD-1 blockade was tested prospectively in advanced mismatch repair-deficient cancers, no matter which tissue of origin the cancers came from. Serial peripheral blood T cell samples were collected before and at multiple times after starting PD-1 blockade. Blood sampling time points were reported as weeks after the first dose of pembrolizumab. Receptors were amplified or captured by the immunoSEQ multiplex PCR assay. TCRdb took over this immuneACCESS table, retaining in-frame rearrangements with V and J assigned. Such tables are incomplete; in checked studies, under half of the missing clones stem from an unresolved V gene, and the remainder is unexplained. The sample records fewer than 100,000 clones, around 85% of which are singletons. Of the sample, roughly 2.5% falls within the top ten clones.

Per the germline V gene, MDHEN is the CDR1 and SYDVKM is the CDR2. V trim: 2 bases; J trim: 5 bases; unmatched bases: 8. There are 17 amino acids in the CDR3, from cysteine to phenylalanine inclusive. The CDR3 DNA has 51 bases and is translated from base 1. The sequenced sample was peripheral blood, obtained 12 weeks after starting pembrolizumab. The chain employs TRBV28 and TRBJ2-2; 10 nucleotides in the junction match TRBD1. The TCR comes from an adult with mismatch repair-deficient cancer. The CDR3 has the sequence CASSLGSGQGRTGELFF. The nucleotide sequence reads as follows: TGTGCCAGCAGTTTAGGCTCGGGACAGGGGAGAACCGGGGAGCTGTTTTTT. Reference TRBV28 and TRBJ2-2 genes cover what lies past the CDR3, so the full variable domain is DVKVTQSSRYLVKRTGEKVFLECVQDMDHENMFWYRQDPGLGLRLIYFSYDVKMKEKGDIPEGYSVSREKKERFSLILESASTNQTSMYLCASSLGSGQGRTGELFFGEGSRLTVL.